The clone carrying this TCR beta chain appeared once. The antigen is unknown. These data belong to a study of cytomegalovirus exposure and HLA in healthy donors. The CDR3 extends over 12 amino acids. Germline V gene data show CDR1 as MDHEN and CDR2 as SYDVKM. V dropped 6 bases and J dropped 5 bases, with 11 bases sitting between them. The PCR made use of 60 Vbeta and 13 Jbeta primers. Some clones are missing from TCRdb's copy, which holds only in-frame ones; the method was immunoSEQ multiplex PCR. The table lists about 190,000 clones, around nine tenths of them singletons, with approximately 1.9% in the top ten. Study findings and constraints: Researchers reported from a later analysis that most CMV-associated TCR beta chains appeared HLA-restricted. Sequences of the TCR beta chain were said to predict the HLA-A and HLA-B alleles of most subjects accurately.

The TCR originated in a woman between 18 and 30 years old in good health and CMV-seronegative. The sequenced material came from PBMCs. V and J are TRBV28 and TRBJ2-7; D call uncertain. CDR3 sequence (DNA): TGTGCCAGCAGCCCCGGCGGAGACGAGCAGTACTTC. Protein: CASSPGGDEQYF.